This TCR beta chain was obtained from a study of blood T cells in healthy people across ages. Whole-study findings and limits: Older individuals had lower TCR beta diversity per million T cells (the decline was roughly linear).

To note about this clonotype: The antigen is undetermined.

Using a J-beta primer mix together with a sample-barcoded 5' primer, a second PCR was run for about 7 to 12 cycles. TCRdb fed the 5' RACE reads into MiXCR, producing one record per CDR3 protein. This table holds a few hundred thousand distinct CDR3 sequences, 27% found once. This sequence originates from a woman aged 65 to 85 in good health. Sequenced sample: blood.

Written as DNA, the CDR3 is TGTGCCAGCACCTTTTTCTCTGGAAACACCATATATTTT. Translated, it gives CASTFFSGNTIYF. The gene calls are TRBV6-2 or TRBV6-3 and TRBJ1-3, with D hard to call. This CDR3 has 13 amino acids. The germline V and J ends were trimmed by 7 bases and 0 bases, with 7 bases remaining between them. Germline CDR1 reads MNHEY; CDR2 reads SVGEGT.